The TCR beta chain described here comes from a study of T-cell reconstitution after alpha-beta-depleted transplantation in children (dated by TCRdb to 2016 to 2018). Background for the entire study: Using TCR repertoire profiling, the study quantitatively followed how T-cell immune reconstitution unfolded in children after TCRalphabeta/CD19-depleted allogeneic hematopoietic cell transplantation.

Details on this clonotype: Which antigen it targets is not known. No base qualities exist here, and no much larger clone lies one base off it.

Reading the label with the study, this specimen's treatment or condition is: allogeneic hematopoietic cell transplantation with graft depleted of TCRalphabeta T cells and CD19 B cells. TCRalphabeta/CD19-depleted allogeneic hematopoietic cell grafts were given to the transplant recipients, all of whom were children. Paper-wide results and their limitations: Apparently early alphabetaT-cell count recovery about two months after transplant reportedly relied on only several hundred rapidly expanded clones derived from non-depleted graft cells. In some patients, the high TCRbeta diversity seen at day 60 was put down to recipient T cells and intrathymic progenitors that had survived conditioning. Over subsequent months, a decline in hyperexpanded clone frequencies was noted, and after one year, T-cell counts and TCRbeta diversity were mostly ascribed to newly produced T cells.

The CDR3 contains 14 residues, cysteine and phenylalanine counted. Here the CDR3 DNA is all that survives: 42 bases in frame from base 1. Ends trimmed: V by 6 bases, J by 5 bases; bases unmatched to a gene: 7. Per the germline V gene, MDHEN is the CDR1 and SYDVKM is the CDR2. The library relied on PCR. Sequencer: Illumina HiSeq 2500. TCR libraries were prepared with molecular barcoding, using unique molecular identifiers to normalize TCRbeta repertoire quantification. TCRdb reanalyzed the raw reads on its own, using fastp at Q25 for trimming and MiXCR for clone calling, and kept in-frame beta chains. Every CDR3 protein is listed once, alongside the most common genes and DNA of its rows. The sample contains 250,000 or so distinct CDR3 sequences, approximately 24% of them found a single time. The ten largest clones add up to more than 4.5% of the sample.

The sample in question was PBMCs, mostly from graft donor cells, obtained 360 days after TCRalphabeta/CD19-depleted stem cell transplant. Here the chain combines TRBV28 and TRBJ1-5, with 7 junctional bases fitting TRBD1. The clonotype comes from a female patient between 2 and 10 years old who had a stem cell transplant for congenital amegakaryocytic thrombocytopenia, so the T cells may come from the graft donor. The sequenced DNA: TGTGCCAGCAGCTTGACAGGGTTGTATCAGCCCCAGCATTTT. Translated, it gives CASSLTGLYQPQHF.